What follows is one T cell receptor (beta chain) and its context. The CDR3 extends over 16 amino acids. CDR1 is MDHEN and CDR2 is SYDVKM in the germline V gene. Trimming shortened V by 10 bases and J by 1 base, and 20 bases separated the two germline ends. This sample stems from a study of blood T cell repertoires in COVID-19. About the study: PBMCs, B-cell-depleted T cells, or T cells were the source of the cDNA or gDNA that made up the material.

This table comes from immunoSEQ multiplex PCR, and its TCRdb copy is limited to in-frame clones, with some not included. This sample has about 170,000 clones; more than 65% occur once, and the top ten carry over 2.5%. Sequenced: peripheral blood. This chain joins TRBV28 and TRBJ2-1; D is possibly TRBD1 (6 bases). This clonotype was obtained from a human donor with acute or convalescent COVID-19. The donor label of this sample is uncertain. CDR3 amino acids: CATAGQGQESYNEQFF. In nucleotides, the CDR3 is TGTGCCACCGCCGGCCAGGGACAAGAATCCTACAATGAGCAGTTCTTC.